This entry lists 9 T cell receptor beta chains sequenced from one sample in a study of spatial heterogeneity in lung cancer. Specified time point: sample taken at primary tumor resection. No cell sorting; template was whole RNA from tumor, lung tissue or PBMC. TCRdb fed the 5' RACE reads into MiXCR, producing one record per CDR3 protein. This sample yields roughly 3,700 distinct CDR3 sequences, of which approximately 24% are seen a single time; 25% belongs to the top ten. Specimen: PBMCs, collected at surgery. These receptors all stem from a female donor with early-stage non-small cell lung cancer.

Notes on this clonotype: This beta chain was picked up by a library intended for alpha chains and is off target, so its count carries little meaning. The V gene is TRBV25-1, the J gene TRBJ2-1; D possibly uses TRBD1 or TRBD2 (5 bases each). The CDR3 loop spans 15 amino acids. Germline CDR1 and CDR2: MGHDK and SYGVNS. V was clipped by 3 bases and J by 4 bases, with 13 bases between them. CDR3 in DNA: TGTGCCAGCAGTGACGGTATAGGGACGTACAATGAGCAGTTCTTC. This translates into CASSDGIGTYNEQFF.

By frequency in the sample, this clonotype is medium-sized (0.01 to 0.1%). The library was prepared for alpha chains; this beta chain is a stray read, so its frequency means little. V is TRBV6-1 and J is TRBJ2-4; D gene uncertain. V lost 1 base and J 4 bases, leaving 8 bases between the germline ends. CDR3 size: 14 residues. Germline V gene sequence: CDR1 MNHNS, CDR2 SASEGT. The CDR3 DNA follows: TGTGCCAGCAGTGAAGAATTTGAGAAAAACATTCAGTACTTC. Translation: CASSEEFEKNIQYF.

Worth noting for this clonotype: This beta chain turned up in a library designed for alpha chains; as an off-target read, its abundance says little. The rearrangement joins TRBV15 to TRBJ2-3; weak D call: TRBD1 (5 bases). This CDR3 comprises 12 residues. Germline V lookup: CDR1 LNHNV, CDR2 YYDKDF (reference sequence). The V gene lost 4 bases and the J gene lost 9 bases, with 11 bases spanning the gap. DNA of the CDR3: TGTGCCACCAGCACTGCAGGGAACACGCAGTATTTT. This encodes CATSTAGNTQYF. Full variable domain (outside the CDR3, taken from reference TRBV15 and TRBJ2-3): DAMVIQNPRYQVTQFGKPVTLSCSQTLNHNVMYWYQQKSSQAPKLLFHYYDKDFNNEADTPDNFQSRRPNTSFCFLDIRSPGLGDTAMYLCATSTAGNTQYFGPGTRLTVL.

Comment on this clonotype: This beta chain is a stray sequence in a library constructed for alpha chains; its clone size is not meaningful. This chain links TRBV27 with TRBJ2-5; 9 bases align to TRBD1. CDR1 MNHEY and CDR2 SMNVEV come from the germline V gene (reference sequence). V lost 7 bases and J lost 5; bases outside the gene matches: 26. This CDR3 is 20 amino acids long. The CDR3, as DNA: TGTGCCAGCATTCTTGGCGGGGACAGGGCACCGACATTAGAGGGGGAGACCCAGTACTTC. Amino acid sequence: CASILGGDRAPTLEGETQYF.

On this clonotype: The library was prepared for alpha chains; this beta chain is a stray read, so its frequency means little. The chain uses TRBV9 and TRBJ2-5, with 11 bases aligning to TRBD2. The junction had 11 bases not matched to a gene; V was cut back by 3 bases and J by 4 bases. Germline CDR1 reads SGDLS; CDR2 reads YYNGEE. This CDR3 region has 17 residues. CDR3 sequence (DNA): TGTGCCAGCAGCGGCGCCTTAGCGGGAGGGCCGTTAGAGACCCAGTACTTC. Its translation: CASSGALAGGPLETQYF.

In regard to this clonotype: For a library built for alpha chains, this beta chain is a stray read; little rests on its size. J is TRBJ2-3 and V is TRBV10-3, with TRBD1 identical over 8 bases. This CDR3 is 14 amino acids long. CDR1 and CDR2 from the germline V gene are ENHRY and SYGVKD. After removal of 6 bases from V and 4 bases from J, the junction contained 6 bases not matched to a gene. The CDR3 spells CAIRAGQGSDTQYF. The CDR3 nucleotides are TGTGCCATCAGGGCTGGACAGGGTTCAGATACGCAGTATTTT.

Note on this clonotype: This beta chain is an off-target read within a library intended for alpha chains, so its frequency means little. The chain employs TRBV4-1 and TRBJ1-5, with D unclear. The V end was cut by 5 bases, the J end by 1 base, with 12 bases between. The CDR3 has 15 amino acids. Germline CDR1 and CDR2: MGHRA and YSYEKL. For the CDR3, the DNA is TGCGCCAGCAGCGAGGTGACTGAGAGCAATCAGCCCCAGCATTTT. It encodes CASSEVTESNQPQHF.

Sample share makes this clonotype medium-sized (0.01 to 0.1%). This beta chain is off target for a library built for alpha chains, so its abundance means little. The V call is TRBV4-2, the J call TRBJ2-6; D not resolved. There are 13 residues in the CDR3. Per the germline V gene, CDR1 is LGHNA and CDR2 is YNFKEQ. V lost 4 bases and J 3 bases, leaving 4 bases between the germline ends. CDR3: CASSRDGANVLTF. CDR3 nucleotides: TGTGCCAGCAGCCGGGATGGGGCCAACGTCCTGACTTTC.

A note on this clonotype: The germline gene is not matched at one end of the junction; a read error may be the cause. This beta chain slipped into a library made for alpha chains as a stray read, so its size is not meaningful. The chain employs TRBV28 and TRBJ2-7; 11 nucleotides match TRBD2. The germline V gene encodes CDR1 MDHEN and CDR2 SYDVKM. This CDR3 spans 14 amino acids. The CDR3 protein is CASSEGLAGKAADF. For the CDR3, the DNA is TGTGCCAGCAGTGAAGGACTAGCGGGCAAAGCCGCGGACTTC.